This T cell receptor beta chain came from a study of tissue T cells after allogeneic stem cell transplantation. This clone is labeled as medium-sized. Antigen specificity is unknown. Mouse germline and gene names are used. The read finishes 1 residue shy of the CDR3 end, and the germline J gene is used to complete it. This same CDR3 is encoded by further DNA sequences in the sample. The protocol was immunoSEQ multiplex PCR, while the TCRdb copy is restricted to in-frame clones and leaves out a portion. The data show around 7,300 clones, around half seen once. Trimming shortened V by 3 bases and J by 0 bases, and 1 base separated the two germline ends. Germline loops: CDR1 KGHPV, CDR2 FQNQEV (reference sequence). CDR3 length equals 12 residues. Time point given: mouse harvest day 7 after allogeneic transplant. The graft held 10^6 splenic CD5+ T cells and 10^7 T-cell-depleted bone marrow cells. Study outcomes and limitations: Only a limited share of tissue TCRs appeared in blood or spleen.

This rearrangement joins TRBV26 to TRBJ2-3; D not resolved. The sequence was collected from a female BALB/c mouse given C57BL/6 T cells with graft-versus-host disease after an allogeneic hematopoietic cell transplant. The sequenced material came from gut tissue. The CDR3 sequence: CASSLSAETLYF. The covered CDR3 bases are TGTGCCAGCAGTCTTAGTGCAGAAACGCTGTAT.